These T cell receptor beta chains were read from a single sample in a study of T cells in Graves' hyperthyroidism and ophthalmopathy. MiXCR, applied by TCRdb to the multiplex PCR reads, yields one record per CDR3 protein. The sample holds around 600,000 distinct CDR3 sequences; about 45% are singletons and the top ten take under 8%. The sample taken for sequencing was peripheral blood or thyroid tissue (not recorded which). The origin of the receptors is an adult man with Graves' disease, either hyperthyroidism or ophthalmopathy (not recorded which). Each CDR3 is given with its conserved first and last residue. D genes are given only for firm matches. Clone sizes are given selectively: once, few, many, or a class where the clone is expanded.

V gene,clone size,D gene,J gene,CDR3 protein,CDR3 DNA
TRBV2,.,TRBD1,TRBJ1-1,CASVGGTGLGTEAFF,TGTGCCAGCGTCGGAGGGACAGGTTTAGGGACTGAAGCTTTCTTT
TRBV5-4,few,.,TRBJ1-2,CASSSGFESAGYTF,TGTGCCAGCAGCTCCGGCTTCGAGTCGGCTGGCTACACCTTC
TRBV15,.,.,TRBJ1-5,CATSRDMQGGNQPQHF,TGTGCCACCAGCAGAGATATGCAGGGCGGCAATCAGCCCCAGCATTTT
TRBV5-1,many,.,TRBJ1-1,CASSSLSGGTNTEAFF,TGCGCCAGCAGCTCCCTCTCGGGGGGGACGAACACTGAAGCTTTCTTT
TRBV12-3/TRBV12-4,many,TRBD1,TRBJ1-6,CASSFGQENSPLHF,TGTGCCAGCAGTTTTGGACAGGAGAATTCACCCCTCCACTTT
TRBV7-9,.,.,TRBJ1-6,CASSQGGINSPLHF,TGTGCCAGCAGCCAAGGGGGGATCAATTCACCCCTCCACTTT
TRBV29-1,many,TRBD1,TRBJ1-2,CSVEGTGDGYTF,TGCAGCGTTGAAGGGACAGGGGATGGCTACACCTTC
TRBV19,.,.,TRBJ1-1,CASSIESGRETEAFF,TGTGCCAGTAGTATAGAGTCGGGGAGAGAGACTGAAGCTTTCTTT
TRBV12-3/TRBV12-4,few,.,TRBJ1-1,CASSLDRITPEAFF,TGTGCCAGCAGTTTAGACAGGATTACGCCTGAAGCTTTCTTT
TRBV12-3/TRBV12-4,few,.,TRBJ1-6,CASSKTATGSPLHF,TGTGCCAGCAGCAAGACAGCAACCGGTTCACCCCTCCACTTT
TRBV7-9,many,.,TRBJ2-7,CASSLPGGTYEQYF,TGTGCCAGCAGCTTACCTGGGGGCACCTACGAGCAGTACTTC
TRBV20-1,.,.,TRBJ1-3,CSARAGLRLGTIYF,TGCAGTGCTAGAGCGGGACTCCGACTAGGCACCATATATTTT
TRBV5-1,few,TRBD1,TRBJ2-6,CASSLAAGQGHYSSGANVLTF,TGCGCCAGCAGCTTGGCAGCGGGACAGGGGCACTATAGCTCTGGGGCCAACGTCCTGACTTTC
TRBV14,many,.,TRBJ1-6,CASSQEGRSPLHF,TGTGCCAGCAGCCAAGAGGGACGGTCACCCCTCCACTTT
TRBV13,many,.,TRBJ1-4,CASSEQGVDVEKLFF,TGTGCCAGCAGCGAACAGGGAGTGGATGTTGAAAAACTGTTTTTT
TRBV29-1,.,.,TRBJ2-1,CSVESGRRDYNEQFF,TGCAGCGTTGAATCGGGTCGGAGGGACTACAATGAGCAGTTCTTC
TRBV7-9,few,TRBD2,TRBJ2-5,CASTSAGGLQETQYF,TGTGCCAGCACCTCCGCGGGGGGCCTCCAAGAGACCCAGTACTTC
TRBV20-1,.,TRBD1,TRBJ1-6,CSAFTGETGSPLHF,TGCAGTGCCTTTACAGGGGAAACTGGCTCACCCCTCCACTTT
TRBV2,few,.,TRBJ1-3,CASSVGAGGSGNTIYF,TGTGCCAGCAGTGTGGGGGCCGGGGGGTCTGGAAACACCATATATTTT
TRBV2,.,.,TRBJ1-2,CASSDEVTTGPSNYGYAF,TGTGCCAGCAGTGACGAGGTGACAACAGGACCTTCTAACTATGGCTACGCCTTC
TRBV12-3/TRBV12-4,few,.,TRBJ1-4,CASSPGGGGPNEKLFF,TGTGCCAGCAGTCCCGGGGGCGGGGGACCTAATGAAAAACTGTTTTTT
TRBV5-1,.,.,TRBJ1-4,CASSRRGGTNEKLFF,TGCGCCAGCAGCCGAAGGGGGGGAACTAATGAAAAACTGTTTTTT
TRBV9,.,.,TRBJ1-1,CASSGPASAEAFF,TGTGCCAGCAGCGGGCCGGCTTCGGCTGAAGCTTTCTTT
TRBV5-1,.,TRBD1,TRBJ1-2,CASSPSRTGGLNGYTF,TGCGCCAGCAGCCCTTCGCGGACAGGGGGCCTCAATGGCTACACCTTC
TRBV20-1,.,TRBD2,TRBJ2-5,CSARSPGGVQETQYF,TGCAGTGCTAGATCACCGGGGGGGGTGCAAGAGACCCAGTACTTC
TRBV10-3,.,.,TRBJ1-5,CAISVGTSINQPQHF,TGTGCCATCAGCGTTGGGACATCGATCAATCAGCCCCAGCATTTT
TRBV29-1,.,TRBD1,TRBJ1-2,CSVALQGTVYGYTF,TGCAGCGTCGCCTTACAGGGGACGGTCTATGGCTACACCTTC
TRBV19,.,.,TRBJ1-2,CAPFYTLREYGYTF,TGTGCCCCCTTCTACACACTAAGGGAATATGGCTACACCTTC
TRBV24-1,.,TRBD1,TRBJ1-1,CAISLATGYGTEAFF,TGTGCCATCAGCCTAGCGACAGGGTATGGCACTGAAGCTTTCTTT
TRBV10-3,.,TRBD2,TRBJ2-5,CAISYGAGGHQETQYF,TGTGCCATCAGTTACGGGGCGGGAGGACACCAAGAGACCCAGTACTTC
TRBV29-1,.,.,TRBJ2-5,CSVGGRQETQYF,TGCAGCGTTGGTGGTAGGCAAGAGACCCAGTACTTC
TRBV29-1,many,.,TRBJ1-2,CSVRRVVNYGYTF,TGCAGCGTCCGCAGGGTGGTGAACTATGGCTACACCTTC
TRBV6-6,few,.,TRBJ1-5,CASSRQRGNQPQHF,TGTGCCAGCAGCCGACAGAGGGGCAATCAGCCCCAGCATTTT
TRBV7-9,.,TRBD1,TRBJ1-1,CASSFTQGAVGPNTEAFF,TGTGCCAGCAGCTTTACACAGGGGGCTGTAGGTCCGAACACTGAAGCTTTCTTT
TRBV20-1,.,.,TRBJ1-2,CSAPATLLYDYTF,TGCAGTGCCCCGGCCACTTTACTCTATGACTACACCTTC
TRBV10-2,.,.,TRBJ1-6,CASGQTEDSPLHF,TGCGCCAGTGGACAGACGGAAGATTCACCCCTCCACTTT
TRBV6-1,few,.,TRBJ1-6,CASSLGPRDSPLHF,TGTGCCAGCAGTTTAGGCCCGAGGGATTCACCCCTCCACTTT
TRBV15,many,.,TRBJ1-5,CATSRDLGVSGNQPQHF,TGTGCCACCAGCAGAGATCTAGGAGTCAGTGGCAATCAGCCCCAGCATTTT
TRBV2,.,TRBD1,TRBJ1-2,CASSLTGGQDRSGYTF,TGTGCCAGCAGTCTCACGGGGGGACAGGATCGTAGTGGCTACACCTTC
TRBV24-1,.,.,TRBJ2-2,CAASSSGFNTGELFF,TGTGCCGCCAGTAGCAGCGGATTCAACACCGGGGAGCTGTTTTTT